These 14 T cell receptor beta chains were all obtained from the same sample, sequenced in a study of blood T cells in healthy people across ages. For the second PCR, which ran for roughly 6 to 12 cycles, a sample-barcoded 5' primer and a J-beta primer mix were used. TCRdb itself ran the 5' RACE reads through MiXCR, one entry per CDR3 protein. The sample holds more than 750,000 distinct CDR3 sequences, 25% to 35% seen once. This sample also belongs to another study, concerning T cells of mothers and their children.

The specimen was blood. The source is a woman aged 40-49 years in good health.

The genes are TRBV7-2 and TRBJ2-1; D uncertain. Germline CDR1 SGHTA, CDR2 FQGNSA. Trimming stripped 3 bases from V and 13 bases from J, with 16 bases between. There are 13 residues in the CDR3. CDR3 nucleotide sequence: TGTGCCAGCAGCTTGGGCGAAAAAGAGACCCAGTTCTTC. Translation: CASSLGEKETQFF.

This clonotype was observed once. The gene calls are TRBV27 and TRBJ1-2; tentatively, D is TRBD1 (6 bases). The CDR3 loop spans 16 amino acids. The V gene's germline CDR1 is MNHEY and CDR2 SMNVEV (reference sequence). V gave up 5 bases and J gave up 2 bases, with 18 bases separating them. The CDR3 loop reads CASSRNGQPANYGYTF. The CDR3 DNA reads as TGTGCCAGCAGTAGGAACGGACAGCCTGCCAACTATGGCTACACCTTC.

In this sample, this clonotype turned up a few times. The chain carries TRBV7-6 and TRBJ2-1; 10 bases match TRBD2. The J segment lost 0 bases and the V segment lost 5 bases, leaving 10 bases of the junction unmatched. CDR3 length: 18 residues. Germline-derived CDR1 and CDR2 are SGHVS and FNYEAQ. The CDR3 DNA follows: TGTGCCAGCAGCGTTAGGGCTAGCGGGGGAGTCTCCTACAATGAGCAGTTCTTC. The encoded protein is CASSVRASGGVSYNEQFF.

A remark on this clonotype: A much larger clonotype is one base distant, so this may be a read error. The chain uses TRBV28 and TRBJ1-2, with TRBD1 as a possible D gene (5 bases). The length of the CDR3 is 15 residues. V was cut by 2 bases and J by 7 bases, with 17 bases left in between. CDR1 and CDR2 (germline): MDHEN, SYDVKM. The CDR3 loop reads CASSLGGPGACGYTF. In DNA, the CDR3 is TGTGCCAGCAGTTTAGGAGGGCCCGGGGCCTGTGGCTACACCTTC.

As regards this clonotype: A much larger clone lies one base from this, so it may be a read error. This rearrangement joins TRBV12-3 or TRBV12-4 to TRBJ2-5; D is tentatively TRBD1 or TRBD2 (5 bases each). The DNA matches TRBJ2-1 better at its end, which makes the J call doubtful. This CDR3 has 14 residues. CDR3 DNA: TGTGCCAGCAGTCCGGAGGACGGACAAGAGACCCAGTTCTTC. Protein product: CASSPEDGQETQFF.

The DNA of the CDR3 is TGCAGTGCTCGGAGAATGGACGGTTCCTACGAGCAGTACTTC. Encoded protein: CSARRMDGSYEQYF. The rearrangement joins TRBV20-1 to TRBJ2-7; no clear D gene. CDR3 size: 14 residues. The germline CDR1 and CDR2 sequences are DFQATT and SNEGSKA (reference sequence). The ends were cut back, 5 bases at V and 1 base at J, with 15 bases in the middle.

This chain links TRBV5-5 with TRBJ2-7; D ambiguous. The CDR3 sequence is 16 residues long. Germline V gives CDR1 SGHKS, CDR2 YYEKEE (reference sequence). Trimming removed 0 bases from V and 0 bases from J, with 13 bases in between. In nucleotides, the CDR3 is TGTGCCAGCAGCTTGGGTGCAGGTCTGAGCTCCTACGAGCAGTACTTC. It encodes CASSLGAGLSSYEQYF. Full variable domain (missing parts from reference TRBV5-5 and TRBJ2-7): DAGVTQSPTHLIKTRGQQVTLRCSPISGHKSVSWYQQVLGQGPQFIFQYYEKEERGRGNFPDRFSARQFPNYSSELNVNALLLGDSALYLCASSLGAGLSSYEQYFGPGTRLTVT.

This rearrangement joins TRBV28 to TRBJ1-4; D is undetermined. This CDR3 contains 13 residues. V was pared by 4 bases and J by 5 bases, with 8 bases between. The germline V gene has CDR1 MDHEN and CDR2 SYDVKM. The CDR3 bases are TGTGCCAGCAGTTCCCACCAGAATGAAAAACTGTTTTTT. Translated, it gives CASSSHQNEKLFF.

This clonotype was counted only a few times. The chain links TRBV7-2 to TRBJ2-1, with 9 bases identical to TRBD1. Trimming cost V 5 bases and J 6 bases; bases outside gene matches: 8. CDR1 is SGHTA and CDR2 is FQGNSA in the germline V gene. The CDR3 has 15 amino acids. The CDR3 loop is CASSPGQGRFNEQFF. In DNA, the CDR3 is TGTGCCAGCAGCCCGGGACAGGGAAGGTTCAATGAGCAGTTCTTC.

In this sample, this clonotype turned up many times. This chain joins TRBV6-2 or TRBV6-3 and TRBJ2-1, with 7 positions matching TRBD2. J lost 3 bases, V lost 0 bases, and 8 bases had no gene match. The CDR3 is 17 residues long. Germline loops: CDR1 MNHEY, CDR2 SVGEGT. For the CDR3, the DNA is TGTGCCAGCAGTTACTCGAGTCCGCGGGGGATCTACAATGAGCAGTTCTTC. Its translation is CASSYSSPRGIYNEQFF.

The table lists this clonotype with many counts. The genes are TRBV29-1 and TRBJ1-2; D is undetermined. Looked up from germline, CDR1 is SQVTM and CDR2 is ANQGSEA. The V end lost 2 bases, the J end lost 3 bases, and 7 bases lay between the germline ends. The CDR3 is 12 residues long. The DNA of the CDR3 is TGCAGCGTTGAACCAGCTGACTATGGCTACACCTTC. Residues: CSVEPADYGYTF.

This clonotype appeared a few times. CDR3 bases: TGCAGCGTCGCCCGAAAGGGTGCCAGGGGGAGCGAGCAGTACTTC. It is translated as CSVARKGARGSEQYF. The chain joins TRBV29-1 to TRBJ2-7; 7 bases map to TRBD1. The junction had 17 bases not matched to a gene; V was cut back by 6 bases and J by 6 bases. This CDR3 is 15 amino acids long. Per the germline V gene, CDR1 is SQVTM and CDR2 is ANQGSEA.

The chain recombines TRBV9 with TRBJ2-5; D may be TRBD2 (6 bases). The DNA end is more similar to TRBJ2-7, so the J call may be wrong. Germline CDR1 is SGDLS and CDR2 is YYNGEE. This CDR3 region has 13 residues. CDR3 in DNA: TGTGCCAGCAGCGGGAGATACGGGGGCGAGCAGTACTTC. This codes for CASSGRYGGEQYF.

J is TRBJ2-2 and V is TRBV7-2, with 8 bases that match TRBD2. After removal of 1 base from V and 13 bases from J, the junction contained 14 bases not matched to a gene. The germline V gene encodes CDR1 SGHTA and CDR2 FQGNSA. The CDR3 is made up of 16 amino acids. The CDR3 here is CASSLVGGAGSGGLFF. CDR3 coding DNA: TGTGCCAGCAGCTTAGTCGGGGGGGCTGGTTCTGGAGGGCTGTTTTTT.